This T cell receptor (beta chain) was identified during a study of T cells expressing NK-cell markers. Across the whole study: HCMV seropositivity marked most of the eight sequenced donors; one was seronegative. Study results and limitations: A range of about 1.0-7.0% of CD8+ T cells consisted of dominant NKG2C+ clonotypes in 5 or 6 donors. In four donors, these clonotypes also led the CD3+CD56-NKG2C+ fraction.

On this clonotype: What it binds is not known.

The CDR3 is 16 amino acids. Germline V gene lookup returns CDR1 MGHRA and CDR2 YSYEKL. A 5'RACE template switching approach incorporating UMIs was used to make TCR beta cDNA. From its re-call of the 5' RACE reads, TCRdb lists each CDR3 protein once, without DNA. Its table records 150,000 to 160,000 distinct CDR3 sequences. This TCR derives from a woman in her 50s in good health. The specimen sequenced was blood T cells: a sorted CD56 or NKG2C T cell subset, CD4+ or CD8+ T cells, or bulk PBMC T cells (not recorded which). The chain couples TRBV4-1 to TRBJ1-6; there is no DNA to check the TCRdb D call of TRBD1. The CDR3 spells CASSQQAPRLNSPLHF.